This T cell receptor beta chain was sequenced in a study of blood T cell repertoires in COVID-19. The wider study: Sites across the United States, Italy and Spain contributed samples from acute and convalescent COVID-19.

Germline CDR1 reads LGHDT; CDR2 reads YNNKEL (reference sequence). The CDR3 length is 16 residues. V was clipped by 1 base and J by 4 bases, with 16 bases between them. Measured with immunoSEQ multiplex PCR; TCRdb has only the in-frame clones, and not every one. Among about 24,000 clones listed, around 90% were seen once. Source material: peripheral blood. The rearrangement joins TRBV3-1 (or the pseudogene TRBV3-2) to TRBJ1-1; D uncertain. The clonotype originates from a woman aged 70-85 years with active COVID-19. CDR3 protein: CASSQGSSGLSTEAFF. DNA for the CDR3: TGTGCCAGCAGCCAAGGGAGCTCAGGACTTAGCACTGAAGCTTTCTTT.